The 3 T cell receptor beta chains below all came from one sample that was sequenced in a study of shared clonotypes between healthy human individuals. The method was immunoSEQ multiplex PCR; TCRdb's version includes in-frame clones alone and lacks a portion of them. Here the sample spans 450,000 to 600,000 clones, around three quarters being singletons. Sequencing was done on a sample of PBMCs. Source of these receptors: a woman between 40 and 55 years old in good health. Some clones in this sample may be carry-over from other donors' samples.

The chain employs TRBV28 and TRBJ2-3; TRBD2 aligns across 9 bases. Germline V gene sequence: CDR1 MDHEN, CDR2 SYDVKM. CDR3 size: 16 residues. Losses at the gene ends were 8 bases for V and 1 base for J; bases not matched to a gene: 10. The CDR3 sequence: CASWTPSGAGTDTQYF. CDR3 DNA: TGTGCCAGCTGGACCCCTAGCGGGGCCGGCACAGATACGCAGTATTTT.

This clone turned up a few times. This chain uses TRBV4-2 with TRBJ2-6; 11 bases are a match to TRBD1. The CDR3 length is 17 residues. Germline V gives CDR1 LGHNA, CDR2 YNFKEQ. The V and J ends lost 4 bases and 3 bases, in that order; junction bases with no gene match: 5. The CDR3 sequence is CASSLRTGGSGANVLTF. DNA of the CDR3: TGTGCCAGCAGCCTAAGGACAGGGGGCAGTGGGGCCAACGTCCTGACTTTC.

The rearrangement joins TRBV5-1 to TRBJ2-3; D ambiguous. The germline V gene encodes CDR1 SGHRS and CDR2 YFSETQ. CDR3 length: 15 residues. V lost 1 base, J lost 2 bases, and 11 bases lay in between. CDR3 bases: TGCGCCAGCAGCTTGATTCCGGACCACACAGATACGCAGTATTTT. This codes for CASSLIPDHTDTQYF.